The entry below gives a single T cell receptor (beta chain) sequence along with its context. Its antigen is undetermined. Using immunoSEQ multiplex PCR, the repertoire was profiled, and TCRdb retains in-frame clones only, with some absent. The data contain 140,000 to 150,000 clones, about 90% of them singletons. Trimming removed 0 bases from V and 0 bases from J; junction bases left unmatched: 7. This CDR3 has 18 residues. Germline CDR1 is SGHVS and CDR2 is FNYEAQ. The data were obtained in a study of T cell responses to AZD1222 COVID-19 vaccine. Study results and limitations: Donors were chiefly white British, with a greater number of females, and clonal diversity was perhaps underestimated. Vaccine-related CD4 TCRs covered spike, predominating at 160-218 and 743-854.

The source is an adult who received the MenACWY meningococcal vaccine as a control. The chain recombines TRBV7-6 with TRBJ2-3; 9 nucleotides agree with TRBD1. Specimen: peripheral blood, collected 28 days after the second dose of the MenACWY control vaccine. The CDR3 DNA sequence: TGTGCCAGCAGCTTAGCGGGGACAGGGCCTTATAGCACAGATACGCAGTATTTT. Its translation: CASSLAGTGPYSTDTQYF.